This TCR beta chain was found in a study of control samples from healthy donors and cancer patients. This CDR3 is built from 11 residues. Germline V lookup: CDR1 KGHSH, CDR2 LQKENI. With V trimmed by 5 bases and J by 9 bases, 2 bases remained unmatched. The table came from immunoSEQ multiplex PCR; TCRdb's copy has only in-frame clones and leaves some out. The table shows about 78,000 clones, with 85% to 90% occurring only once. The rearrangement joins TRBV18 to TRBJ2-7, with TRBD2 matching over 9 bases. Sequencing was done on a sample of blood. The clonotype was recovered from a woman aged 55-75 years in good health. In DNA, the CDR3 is TGTGCCAGCTCATCTAGCGGGGCGCAGTACTTC. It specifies CASSSSGAQYF.